These 13 T cell receptor beta chains were all obtained from the same sample, sequenced in a study of cytomegalovirus exposure and HLA in healthy donors. Measured with immunoSEQ multiplex PCR; TCRdb has only the in-frame clones, and not every one. The profile shows roughly 270,000 clones, 85% to 90% of them singletons. Sequencing was carried out using PBMCs. The receptors originated from a young woman in good health and CMV-seronegative.

The chain links TRBV7-8 to TRBJ2-2; tentatively, D is TRBD1 (6 bases). Germline V CDR1 and CDR2: SGHVS, FQNEAQ. The CDR3 sequence is 16 residues long. The V end lost 5 bases, the J end lost 1 base, and 14 bases lay between the germline ends. In DNA form, the CDR3 reads TGTGCCAGCAGCCGTCAGGGGCGCCTGAACACCGGGGAGCTGTTTTTT. Translation: CASSRQGRLNTGELFF.

The rearrangement links TRBV4-1 to TRBJ1-6, with TRBD1 matching 8 bases. CDR1 is MGHRA and CDR2 is YSYEKL in the germline V gene. V dropped 0 bases and J dropped 8; count of bases not matched to a gene: 3. This CDR3 has 15 amino acids. CDR3 nucleotides: TGCGCCAGCAGCCAAGATCAGGGGGCTTATTCACCCCTCCACTTT. This codes for CASSQDQGAYSPLHF.

The CDR3: CASSLAGLRADTQYF. CDR3 DNA sequence: TGTGCCAGCAGCTTAGCGGGACTACGGGCCGATACGCAGTATTTT. This chain links TRBV11-2 with TRBJ2-3; 7 bases are a match to TRBD2. The trim removed 1 base at V and 6 bases at J, leaving 7 bases unmatched. In germline, CDR1 is SGHAT, CDR2 FQNNGV. The CDR3 runs to 15 residues.

The chain combines TRBV6-6 with TRBJ2-1; 7 nucleotides match TRBD1. The CDR3 covers 12 residues. Germline CDR1 is MNHNY and CDR2 is SVGAGI (reference sequence). The V gene end was trimmed by 10 bases and the J gene end by 6 bases; junction bases not matched to a gene: 6. CDR3 coding DNA: TGTGCCACCTTGACAGGGAGCAATGAGCAGTTCTTC. This translates into CATLTGSNEQFF.

The rearrangement links TRBV5-1 to TRBJ1-1; D may be TRBD1 (5 bases). Germline CDR1 is SGHRS and CDR2 is YFSETQ. The CDR3 runs 12 residues. Trimming removed 1 base from V and 11 bases from J, with 12 bases in between. CDR3 protein: CASSLWGGLAFF. In nucleotides, the CDR3 is TGCGCCAGCAGCTTGTGGGGGGGTTTGGCTTTCTTT.

This chain connects TRBV7-4 to TRBJ2-4; D unclear. Germline V lookup: CDR1 SGHVT, CDR2 SQSDAQ. V lost 0 bases and J 0 bases, leaving 15 bases between the germline ends. CDR3 length: 18 residues. CDR3: CASSLAPRGALAKNIQYF. The CDR3 DNA reads as TGTGCCAGCAGCTTAGCGCCCAGAGGAGCGCTAGCCAAAAACATTCAGTACTTC.

This clone has a handful of counts. The chain recombines TRBV12-5 with TRBJ2-2; possible D gene TRBD1, 6 bases. The CDR3 has 16 residues. The V end lost 6 bases, the J end lost 4 bases, and 18 bases lay between the germline ends. The V gene's germline CDR1 is LGHNT and CDR2 FRNRAP. CDR3 sequence (DNA): TGTGCTAGTGGGCAAGGAACAGGGTTGCGCACCGGGGAGCTGTTTTTT. Its protein product is CASGQGTGLRTGELFF. The whole variable domain, remainder taken from reference TRBV12-5 and TRBJ2-2, is DARVTQTPRHKVTEMGQEVTMRCQPILGHNTVFWYRQTMMQGLELLAYFRNRAPLDDSGMPKDRFSAEMPDATLATLKIQPSEPRDSAVYFCASGQGTGLRTGELFFGEGSRLTVL.

The V call is TRBV6-5, the J call TRBJ1-6; D possibly corresponds to TRBD1 (6 bases). There are 14 residues in the CDR3. The V and J ends lost 7 bases and 9 bases respectively, with 16 bases between them. CDR1 and CDR2 (germline): MNHEY, SVGAGI. The CDR3 reads CASNTGQTGSPLHF. CDR3 coding DNA: TGTGCCAGCAATACCGGACAGACGGGTTCACCCCTCCACTTT.

The chain is built from TRBV6-5 and TRBJ2-7; D is possibly TRBD2 (5 bases). The V end lost 2 bases, the J end lost 1 base, and 12 bases lay between the germline ends. This CDR3 comprises 15 residues. Germline V gene lookup returns CDR1 MNHEY and CDR2 SVGAGI. DNA of the CDR3: TGTGCCAGCAGTTACCGTGATGGACTTTCCTACGAGCAGTACTTC. This codes for CASSYRDGLSYEQYF.

J is TRBJ2-1 and V is TRBV5-1, with 8 bases lining up with TRBD1. Germline V lookup: CDR1 SGHRS, CDR2 YFSETQ. The CDR3 extends over 15 amino acids. Unmatched junction bases numbered 5, after V lost 0 bases and J lost 6 bases. The CDR3 sequence is CASSLDGQGLNEQFF. CDR3 nucleotides: TGCGCCAGCAGCTTGGATGGACAGGGCCTCAATGAGCAGTTCTTC.

CDR3 DNA sequence: TGTGCCAGCAGCCAAGACGGGTGGTCAGGGACTGAAGCTTTCTTT. It codes for CASSQDGWSGTEAFF. The rearrangement joins TRBV4-2 to TRBJ1-1; a possible D gene is TRBD1 (5 bases). Per the germline V gene, CDR1 is LGHNA and CDR2 is YNFKEQ. The germline V and J ends were trimmed by 0 bases and 5 bases, with 13 bases remaining between them. The CDR3 is 15 residues long.

The V and J genes are TRBV4-2 and TRBJ2-1, with TRBD2 identical over 7 bases. Germline V gene lookup returns CDR1 LGHNA and CDR2 YNFKEQ. Trimming at V came to 2 bases and at J to 8 bases, leaving 18 bases not matched to a gene. The CDR3 is 18 residues long. The CDR3 spells CASSQSVSGTYGVDEQFF. DNA for the CDR3: TGTGCCAGCAGCCAATCCGTCAGCGGGACCTATGGGGTGGATGAGCAGTTCTTC.

The chain links TRBV6-6 to TRBJ2-1; tentatively, D is TRBD2 (6 bases). Trimming took 1 base from V and 4 from J, leaving 14 bases between them. The CDR3 spans 16 residues. The germline CDR1 and CDR2 sequences are MNHNY and SVGAGI (reference sequence). The CDR3 here is CASSYLGPSVYNEQFF. The CDR3 region has the DNA TGTGCCAGCAGTTACTTAGGGCCTAGCGTATACAATGAGCAGTTCTTC.